This T cell receptor (beta chain) is drawn from a study of siplizumab effects on memory and regulatory T cells. Method: immunoSEQ multiplex PCR; TCRdb's copy keeps in-frame clones and lacks some. Of 90,000 to 110,000 clones in the sample, about 91% were seen once. V lost 7 bases to trimming and J lost 4 bases; unmatched junction nucleotides: 9. Germline assignment: CDR1 SQVTM and CDR2 ANQGSEA. The CDR3 covers 14 residues. The material sequenced was Tregs sorted from blood. This chain connects TRBV29-1 to TRBJ2-3; 9 bases are a match to TRBD2. The TCR originated in a human donor in good health. The CDR3 bases are TGCAGCGGCGGGAGGGGAGGGGTCTCAGATACGCAGTATTTT. Translating gives CSGGRGGVSDTQYF.